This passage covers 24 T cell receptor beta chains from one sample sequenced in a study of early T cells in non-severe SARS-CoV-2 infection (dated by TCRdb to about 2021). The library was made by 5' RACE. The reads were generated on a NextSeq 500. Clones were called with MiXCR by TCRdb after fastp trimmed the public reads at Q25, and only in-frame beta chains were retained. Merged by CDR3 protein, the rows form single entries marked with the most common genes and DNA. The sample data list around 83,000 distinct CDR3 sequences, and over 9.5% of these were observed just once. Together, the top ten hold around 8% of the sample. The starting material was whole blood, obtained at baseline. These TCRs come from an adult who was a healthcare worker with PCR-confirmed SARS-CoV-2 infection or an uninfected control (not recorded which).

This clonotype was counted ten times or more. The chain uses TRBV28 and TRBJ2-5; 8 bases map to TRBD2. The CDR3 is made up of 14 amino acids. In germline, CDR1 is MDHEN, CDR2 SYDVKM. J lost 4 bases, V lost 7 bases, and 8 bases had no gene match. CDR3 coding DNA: TGTGCCAGCATGACGGGAGGGCCTGTAGAGACCCAGTACTTC. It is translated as CASMTGGPVETQYF.

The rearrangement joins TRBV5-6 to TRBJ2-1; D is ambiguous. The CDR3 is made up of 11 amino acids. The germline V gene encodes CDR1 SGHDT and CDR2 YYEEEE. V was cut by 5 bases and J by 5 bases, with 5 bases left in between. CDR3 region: CASRLNNEQFF. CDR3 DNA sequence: TGTGCCAGCAGATTAAACAATGAGCAGTTCTTC.

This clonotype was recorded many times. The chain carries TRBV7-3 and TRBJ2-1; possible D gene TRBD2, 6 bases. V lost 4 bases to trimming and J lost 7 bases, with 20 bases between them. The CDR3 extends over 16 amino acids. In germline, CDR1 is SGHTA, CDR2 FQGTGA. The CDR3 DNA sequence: TGTGCCAGCAGCTCCTTAGGGAGGAAGGCTTCAAATGAGCAGTTCTTC. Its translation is CASSSLGRKASNEQFF.

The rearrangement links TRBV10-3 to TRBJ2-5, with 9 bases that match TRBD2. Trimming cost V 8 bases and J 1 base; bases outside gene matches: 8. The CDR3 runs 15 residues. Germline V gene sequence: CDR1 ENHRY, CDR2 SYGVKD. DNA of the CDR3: TGTGCCATCGCCCCACTAGCGGGTTTCCAAGAGACCCAGTACTTC. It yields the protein CAIAPLAGFQETQYF.

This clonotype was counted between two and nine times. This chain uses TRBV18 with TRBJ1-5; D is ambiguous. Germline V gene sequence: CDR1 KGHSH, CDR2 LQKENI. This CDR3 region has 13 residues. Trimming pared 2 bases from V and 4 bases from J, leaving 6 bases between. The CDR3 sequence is CASSPGVNQPQHF. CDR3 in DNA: TGTGCCAGCTCACCAGGGGTGAATCAGCCCCAGCATTTT.

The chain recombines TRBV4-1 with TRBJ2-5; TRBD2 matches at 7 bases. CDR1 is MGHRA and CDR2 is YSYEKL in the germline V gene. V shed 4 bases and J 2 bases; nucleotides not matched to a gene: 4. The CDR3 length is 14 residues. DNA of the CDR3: TGCGCCAGCAGCCGGGCTAGCGGACAAGAGACCCAGTACTTC. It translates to CASSRASGQETQYF.

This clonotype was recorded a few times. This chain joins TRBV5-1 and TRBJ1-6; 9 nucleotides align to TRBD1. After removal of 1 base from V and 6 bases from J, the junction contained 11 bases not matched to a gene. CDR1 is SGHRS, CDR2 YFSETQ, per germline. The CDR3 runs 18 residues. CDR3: CASSLTPTGGLFNSPLHF. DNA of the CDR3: TGCGCCAGCAGCTTGACGCCCACAGGGGGCCTCTTTAATTCACCCCTCCACTTT.

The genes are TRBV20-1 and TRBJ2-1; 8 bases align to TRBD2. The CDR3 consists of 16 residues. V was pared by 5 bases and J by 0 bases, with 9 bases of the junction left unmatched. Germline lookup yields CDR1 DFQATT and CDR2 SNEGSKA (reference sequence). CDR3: CSAPPSGLSSYNEQFF. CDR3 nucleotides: TGCAGTGCTCCCCCTAGCGGGCTAAGCTCCTACAATGAGCAGTTCTTC.

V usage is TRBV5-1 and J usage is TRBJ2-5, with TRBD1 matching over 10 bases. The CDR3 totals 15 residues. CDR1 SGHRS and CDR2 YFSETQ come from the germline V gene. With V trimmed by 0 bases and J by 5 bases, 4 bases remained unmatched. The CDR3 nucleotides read TGCGCCAGCAGCTTGGCTGGGACAGGGGTCGAGACCCAGTACTTC. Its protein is CASSLAGTGVETQYF.

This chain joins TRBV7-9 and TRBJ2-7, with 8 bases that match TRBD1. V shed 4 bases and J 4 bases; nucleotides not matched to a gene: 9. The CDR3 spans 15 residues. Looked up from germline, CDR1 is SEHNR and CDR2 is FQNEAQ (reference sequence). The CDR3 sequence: CASSSTGTGSYEQYF. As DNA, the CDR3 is TGTGCCAGCAGCTCCACCGGGACAGGTAGTTACGAGCAGTACTTC.

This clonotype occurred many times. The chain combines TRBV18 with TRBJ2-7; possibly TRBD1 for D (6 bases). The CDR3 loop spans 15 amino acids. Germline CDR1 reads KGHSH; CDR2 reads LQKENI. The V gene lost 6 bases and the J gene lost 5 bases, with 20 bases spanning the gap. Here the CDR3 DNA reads TGTGCCAGCTCGCAGCTTGACAGGTCTAGGAACGAGCAGTACTTC. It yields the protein CASSQLDRSRNEQYF.

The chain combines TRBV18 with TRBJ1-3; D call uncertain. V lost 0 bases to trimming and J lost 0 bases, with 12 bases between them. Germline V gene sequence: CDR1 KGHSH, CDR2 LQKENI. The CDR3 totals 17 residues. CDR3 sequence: CASSPPQHWSSGNTIYF. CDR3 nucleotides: TGTGCCAGCTCACCACCACAGCATTGGAGCTCTGGAAACACCATATATTTT.

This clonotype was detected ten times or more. The CDR3 DNA follows: TGTGCCAGCAGCCAAGGGAACCCCGCCGACCAGTGGGGAAACACCATATATTTT. It translates to CASSQGNPADQWGNTIYF. This sequence joins TRBV14 and TRBJ1-3; D remains unclear. CDR1 SGHDN and CDR2 FVKESK come from the germline V gene. This CDR3 has 18 residues. Trimming shortened V by 1 base and J by 4 bases, and 20 bases separated the two germline ends.

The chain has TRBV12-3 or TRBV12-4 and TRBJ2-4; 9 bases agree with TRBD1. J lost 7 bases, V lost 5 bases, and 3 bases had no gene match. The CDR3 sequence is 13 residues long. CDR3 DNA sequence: TGTGCCAGCAGTCCCGGACAGGGGAACATTCAGTACTTC. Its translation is CASSPGQGNIQYF.

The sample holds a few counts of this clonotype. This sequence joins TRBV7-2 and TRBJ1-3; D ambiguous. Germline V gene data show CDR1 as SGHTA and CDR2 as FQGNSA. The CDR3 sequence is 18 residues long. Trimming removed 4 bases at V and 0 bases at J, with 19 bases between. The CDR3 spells CASSSLSHPGHSGNTIYF. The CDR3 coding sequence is TGTGCCAGCAGCTCTCTATCCCATCCGGGCCACTCTGGAAACACCATATATTTT.

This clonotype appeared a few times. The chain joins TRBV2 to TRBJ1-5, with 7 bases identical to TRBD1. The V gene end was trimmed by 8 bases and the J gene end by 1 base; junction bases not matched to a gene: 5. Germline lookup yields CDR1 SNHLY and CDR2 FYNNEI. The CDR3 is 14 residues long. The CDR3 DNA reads TGTGCCAGCCGGGACAGAGAAAGCAATCAGCCCCAGCATTTT. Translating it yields CASRDRESNQPQHF.

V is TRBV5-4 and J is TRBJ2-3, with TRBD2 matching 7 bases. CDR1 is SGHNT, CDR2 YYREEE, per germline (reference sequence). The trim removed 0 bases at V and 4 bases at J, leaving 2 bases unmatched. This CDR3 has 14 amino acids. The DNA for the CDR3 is TGTGCCAGCAGCTTGGGAGCGGGGCCAGATACGCAGTATTTT. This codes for CASSLGAGPDTQYF.

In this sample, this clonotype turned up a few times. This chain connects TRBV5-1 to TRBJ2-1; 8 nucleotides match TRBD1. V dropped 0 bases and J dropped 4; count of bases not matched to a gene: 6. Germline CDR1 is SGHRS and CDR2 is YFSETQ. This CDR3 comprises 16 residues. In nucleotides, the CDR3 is TGCGCCAGCAGCTTGGGGTCGACAGGGGCTTACAATGAGCAGTTCTTC. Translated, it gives CASSLGSTGAYNEQFF.

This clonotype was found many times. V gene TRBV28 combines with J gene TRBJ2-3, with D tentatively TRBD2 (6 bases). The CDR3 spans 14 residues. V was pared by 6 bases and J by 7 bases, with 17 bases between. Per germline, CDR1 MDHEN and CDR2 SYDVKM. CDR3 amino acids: CASSHPGSTNTQYF. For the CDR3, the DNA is TGTGCCAGCAGCCACCCCGGGAGTACCAATACGCAGTATTTT.

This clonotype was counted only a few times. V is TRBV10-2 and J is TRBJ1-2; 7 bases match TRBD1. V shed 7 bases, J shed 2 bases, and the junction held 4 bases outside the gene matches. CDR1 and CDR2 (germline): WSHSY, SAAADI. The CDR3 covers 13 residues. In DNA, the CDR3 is TGCGCCAGCAAGGAGACAGGGAACTATGGCTACACCTTC. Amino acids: CASKETGNYGYTF.

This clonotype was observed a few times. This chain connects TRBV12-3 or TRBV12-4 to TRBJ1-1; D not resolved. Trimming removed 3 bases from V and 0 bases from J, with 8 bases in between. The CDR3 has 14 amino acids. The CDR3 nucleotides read TGTGCCAGCAGTTTCGAGGTCTTGAACACTGAAGCTTTCTTT. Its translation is CASSFEVLNTEAFF.

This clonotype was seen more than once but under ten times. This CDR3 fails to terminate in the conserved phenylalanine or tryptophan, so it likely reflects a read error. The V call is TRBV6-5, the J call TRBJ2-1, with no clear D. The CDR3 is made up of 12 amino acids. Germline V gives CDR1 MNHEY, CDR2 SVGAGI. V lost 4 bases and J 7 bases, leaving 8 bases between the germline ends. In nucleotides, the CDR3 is TGTGCCAGCAGTTCCTTTTTAAATGAGCAGTTCTCC. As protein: CASSSFLNEQFS.

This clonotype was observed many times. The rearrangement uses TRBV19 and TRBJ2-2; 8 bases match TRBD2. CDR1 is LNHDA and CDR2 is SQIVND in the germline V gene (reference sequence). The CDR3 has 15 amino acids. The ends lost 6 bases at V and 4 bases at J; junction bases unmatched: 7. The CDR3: CASSREGPPTGELFF. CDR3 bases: TGTGCCAGTAGCCGGGAGGGGCCCCCCACCGGGGAGCTGTTTTTT.

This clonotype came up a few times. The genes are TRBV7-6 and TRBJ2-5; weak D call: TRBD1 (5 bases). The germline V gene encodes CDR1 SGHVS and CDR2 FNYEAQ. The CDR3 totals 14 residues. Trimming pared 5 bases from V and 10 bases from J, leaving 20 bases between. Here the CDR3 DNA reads TGTGCCAGCAGCCTCTCGACAGACCCGAAGGGCCAGTACTTC. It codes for CASSLSTDPKGQYF.